The rows below give T cell receptor beta chains drawn from one sample of a study of shared clonotypes between healthy human individuals. The protocol was immunoSEQ multiplex PCR, while the TCRdb copy is restricted to in-frame clones and leaves out a portion. The table lists roughly 2.5 million clones, 85% to 95% of them singletons. The sample comprised naive CD4+ T cells sorted from blood. Receptor source: a man between 18 and 29 years old in good health. The CDR3 runs from the conserved cysteine through the conserved F or W. The D gene is left open where the match is weak. Rows give clone size only sometimes, using once, few, many, or a class for an expanded clone.

v_gene,j_gene,abundance,d_gene,CDR3nt,CDR3aa
TRBV25-1,TRBJ2-3,-,-,TGTGCCAGCAGTGAATTCGGGTCCGTTCGCCCTGGGGCAGATACGCAGTATTTT,CASSEFGSVRPGADTQYF
TRBV5-1,TRBJ1-1,-,-,TGCGCCAGTTCTCGGGGAGCGAACACTGAAGCTTTCTTT,CASSRGANTEAFF
TRBV19,TRBJ2-2,-,-,TGTGCCAGTAGAAGAGACACAGGAACCGGGGAGCTGTTTTTT,CASRRDTGTGELFF
TRBV10-3,TRBJ2-1,-,TRBD2,TGTGCCATCAGGGCCACTAGCGGGCAGTCCTACAATGAGCAGTTCTTC,CAIRATSGQSYNEQFF
TRBV19,TRBJ1-5,-,-,TGTGCCAGTAGTATCGCTCGGGGGGCTGGCAATCAGCCCCAGCATTTT,CASSIARGAGNQPQHF
TRBV6-5,TRBJ2-5,-,TRBD1,TGTGCCAGCAGACCCTCCGACAGGGAAGAGACCCAGTACTTC,CASRPSDREETQYF
TRBV15,TRBJ2-1,-,-,TGTGCCACCAGCAGATCCCACTCTGAGGTGCAGTTCTTC,CATSRSHSEVQFF
TRBV5-1,TRBJ1-2,once,TRBD1,TGCGCCAGCAGCCCAGATCGACGACAGGGCAACACCTTC,CASSPDRRQGNTF
TRBV27,TRBJ1-1,-,-,TGTGCCAGCAGTTTTGGGTTTGAAGCTTTCTTT,CASSFGFEAFF
TRBV30,TRBJ1-6,-,-,TGTGCCTGGAGCGGTTCTAAGATGGGGAGCTCCTATAATTCACCCCTCCACTTT,CAWSGSKMGSSYNSPLHF
TRBV10-2,TRBJ1-6,-,-,TGCGCCAGCAGTGATTCCTCGGTGGGGGGAAGGAATTCACCCCTCCACTTT,CASSDSSVGGRNSPLHF
TRBV5-5,TRBJ2-2,-,-,TGTGCCAGCAGTGACTACTTCCGCACCGGGGAGCTGTTTTTT,CASSDYFRTGELFF
TRBV2,TRBJ2-2,-,-,TGTGCCAGCAGCGTTAAAGGGTTGAACACCGGGGAGCTGTTTTTT,CASSVKGLNTGELFF
TRBV18,TRBJ2-7,-,-,TGTGCCAGCTCAAGAACTGGGGGTTTGGGGGAGCAGTACTTC,CASSRTGGLGEQYF
TRBV4-3,TRBJ2-7,-,-,TGCGCCAGCAGCCAAGGACTTCTCGCGGCCTTCGGTTTTGAGCAGTACTTC,CASSQGLLAAFGFEQYF